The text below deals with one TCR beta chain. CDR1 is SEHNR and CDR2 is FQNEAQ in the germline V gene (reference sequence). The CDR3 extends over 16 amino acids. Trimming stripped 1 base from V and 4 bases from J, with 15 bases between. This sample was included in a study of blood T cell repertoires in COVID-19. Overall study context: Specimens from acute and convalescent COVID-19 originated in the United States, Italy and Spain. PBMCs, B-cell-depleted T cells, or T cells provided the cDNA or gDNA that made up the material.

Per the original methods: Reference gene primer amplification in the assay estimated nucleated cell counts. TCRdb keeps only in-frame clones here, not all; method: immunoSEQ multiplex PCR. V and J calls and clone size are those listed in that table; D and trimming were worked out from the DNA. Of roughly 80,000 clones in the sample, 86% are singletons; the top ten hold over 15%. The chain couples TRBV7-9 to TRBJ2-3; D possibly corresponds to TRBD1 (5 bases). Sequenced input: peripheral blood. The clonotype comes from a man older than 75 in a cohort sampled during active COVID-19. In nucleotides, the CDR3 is TGTGCCAGCAGCTTAGGACAGCGATATGGGGCAGATACGCAGTATTTT. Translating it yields CASSLGQRYGADTQYF. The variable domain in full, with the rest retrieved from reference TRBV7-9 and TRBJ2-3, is DTGVSQNPRHKITKRGQNVTFRCDPISEHNRLYWYRQTLGQGPEFLTYFQNEAQLEKSRLLSDRFSAERPKGSFSTLEIQRTEQGDSAMYLCASSLGQRYGADTQYFGPGTRLTVL.